The sample holds one count of the clone carrying this TCR beta chain. Its antigen is not known. Germline CDR1 SNHLY, CDR2 FYNNEI. The CDR3 has 16 residues. J was trimmed by 0 bases and V by 6 bases; bases with no gene match: 5. The PCR employed 60 Vbeta primers together with 13 Jbeta primers. The table came from immunoSEQ multiplex PCR; TCRdb's copy has only in-frame clones and leaves some out. The sample records about 130,000 clones, 80% being singletons. The record originates from a study of cytomegalovirus exposure and HLA in healthy donors. Overall study results and limits: Specificity for CMV antigens was confirmed in vitro for a few of the CMV-associated chains.

V is TRBV2 and J is TRBJ2-2; the match to TRBD1 covers 9 bases. This clonotype originated in a man aged 35 to 55 in good health and CMV-seronegative. The sequencing sample was made of PBMCs. CDR3 sequence: CASSAGQGSNTGELFF. The CDR3 DNA reads as TGTGCCAGCAGCGCGGGACAGGGCTCGAACACCGGGGAGCTGTTTTTT.